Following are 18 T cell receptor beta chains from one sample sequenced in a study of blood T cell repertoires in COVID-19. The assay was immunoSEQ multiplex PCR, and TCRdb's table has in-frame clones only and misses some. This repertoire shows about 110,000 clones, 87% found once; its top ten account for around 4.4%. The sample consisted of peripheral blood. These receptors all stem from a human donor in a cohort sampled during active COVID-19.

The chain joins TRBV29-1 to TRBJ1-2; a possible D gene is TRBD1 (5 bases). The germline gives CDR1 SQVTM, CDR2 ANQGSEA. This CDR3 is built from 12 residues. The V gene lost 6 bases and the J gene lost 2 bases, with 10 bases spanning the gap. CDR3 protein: CSVSGGNYGYTF. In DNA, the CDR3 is TGCAGCGTATCGGGGGGGAACTATGGCTACACCTTC.

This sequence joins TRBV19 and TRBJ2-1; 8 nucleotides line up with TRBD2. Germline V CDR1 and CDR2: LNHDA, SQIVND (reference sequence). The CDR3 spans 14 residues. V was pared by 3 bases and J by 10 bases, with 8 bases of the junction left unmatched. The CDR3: CASSMAGGIWEQFF. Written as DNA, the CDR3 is TGTGCCAGTAGTATGGCGGGAGGTATTTGGGAGCAGTTCTTC.

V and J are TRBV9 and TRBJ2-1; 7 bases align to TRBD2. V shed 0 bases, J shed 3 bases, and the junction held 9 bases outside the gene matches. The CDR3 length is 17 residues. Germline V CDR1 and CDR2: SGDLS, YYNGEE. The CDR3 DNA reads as TGTGCCAGCAGCGTAGGAAGAGCGGGGAGAGACTACAATGAGCAGTTCTTC. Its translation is CASSVGRAGRDYNEQFF.

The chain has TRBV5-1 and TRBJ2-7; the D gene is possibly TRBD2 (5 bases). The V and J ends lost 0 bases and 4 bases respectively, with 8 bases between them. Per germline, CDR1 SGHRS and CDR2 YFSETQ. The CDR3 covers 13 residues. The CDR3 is CASSLDGLYEQYF. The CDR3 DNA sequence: TGCGCCAGCAGCTTGGACGGACTTTACGAGCAGTACTTC.

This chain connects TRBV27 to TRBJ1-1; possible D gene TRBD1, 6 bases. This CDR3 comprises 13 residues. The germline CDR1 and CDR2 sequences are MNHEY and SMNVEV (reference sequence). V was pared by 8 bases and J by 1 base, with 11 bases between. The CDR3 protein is CASLDRRNTEAFF. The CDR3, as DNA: TGTGCCAGCTTGGACAGAAGGAACACTGAAGCTTTCTTT.

In DNA form, the CDR3 reads TGTGCCAGCAGCTGGGGGACAGGGGCTACAGAGACCCAGTACTTC. It translates to CASSWGTGATETQYF. The V and J genes are TRBV7-3 and TRBJ2-5, with 10 positions matching TRBD1. Looked up from germline, CDR1 is SGHTA and CDR2 is FQGTGA. The CDR3 has 15 amino acids. Trimming at V came to 4 bases and at J to 4 bases, leaving 6 bases not matched to a gene.

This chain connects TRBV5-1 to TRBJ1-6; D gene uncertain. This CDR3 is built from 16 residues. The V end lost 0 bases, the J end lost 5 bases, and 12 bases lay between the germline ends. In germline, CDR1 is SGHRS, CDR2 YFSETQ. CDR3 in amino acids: CASSLGPGANNSPLHF. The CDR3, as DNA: TGCGCCAGCAGCTTGGGTCCCGGAGCTAATAATTCACCCCTCCACTTT. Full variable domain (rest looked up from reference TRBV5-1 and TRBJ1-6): KAGVTQTPRYLIKTRGQQVTLSCSPISGHRSVSWYQQTPGQGLQFLFEYFSETQRNKGNFPGRFSGRQFSNSRSEMNVSTLELGDSALYLCASSLGPGANNSPLHFGNGTRLTVT.

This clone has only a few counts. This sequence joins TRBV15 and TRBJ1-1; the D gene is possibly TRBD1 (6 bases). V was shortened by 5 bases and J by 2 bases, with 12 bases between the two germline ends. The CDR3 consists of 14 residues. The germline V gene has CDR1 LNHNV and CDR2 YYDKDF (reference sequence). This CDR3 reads CATSGGQLNTEAFF. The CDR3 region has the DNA TGTGCCACCAGCGGAGGACAGTTAAACACTGAAGCTTTCTTT.

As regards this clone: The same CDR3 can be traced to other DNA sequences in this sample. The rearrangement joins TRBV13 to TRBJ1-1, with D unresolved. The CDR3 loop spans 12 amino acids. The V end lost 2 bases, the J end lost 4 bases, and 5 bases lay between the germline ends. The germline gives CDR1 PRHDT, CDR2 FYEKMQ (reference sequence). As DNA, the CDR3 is TGTGCCAGCAGCTTAATTAGCACTGAAGCTTTCTTT. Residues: CASSLISTEAFF.

The CDR3 sequence is CASSRTTTYEQYF. CDR3 bases: TGTGCCAGCAGCCGGACAACAACCTACGAGCAGTACTTC. V and J are TRBV14 and TRBJ2-7, with a weak D call TRBD1 (5 bases). Germline V gene sequence: CDR1 SGHDN, CDR2 FVKESK. The CDR3 length is 13 residues. Trimming removed 4 bases from V and 2 bases from J, with 9 bases in between.

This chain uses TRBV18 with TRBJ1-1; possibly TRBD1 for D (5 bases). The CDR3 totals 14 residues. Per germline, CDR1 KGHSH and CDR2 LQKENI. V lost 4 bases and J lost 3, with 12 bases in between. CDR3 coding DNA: TGTGCCAGCTCACTTCACCCGGGGGACACTGAAGCTTTCTTT. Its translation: CASSLHPGDTEAFF.

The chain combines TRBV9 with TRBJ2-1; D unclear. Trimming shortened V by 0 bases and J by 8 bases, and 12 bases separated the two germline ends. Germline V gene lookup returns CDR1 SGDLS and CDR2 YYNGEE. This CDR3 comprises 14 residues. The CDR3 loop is CASSVDGGAYEQFF. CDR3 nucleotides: TGTGCCAGCAGCGTAGATGGCGGAGCCTATGAGCAGTTCTTC.

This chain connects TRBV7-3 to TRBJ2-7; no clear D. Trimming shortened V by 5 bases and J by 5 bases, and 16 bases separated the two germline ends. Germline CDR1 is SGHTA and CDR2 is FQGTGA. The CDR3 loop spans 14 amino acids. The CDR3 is CASSHTGLGHEQYF. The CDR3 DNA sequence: TGTGCCAGCAGCCACACCGGTCTAGGCCACGAGCAGTACTTC.

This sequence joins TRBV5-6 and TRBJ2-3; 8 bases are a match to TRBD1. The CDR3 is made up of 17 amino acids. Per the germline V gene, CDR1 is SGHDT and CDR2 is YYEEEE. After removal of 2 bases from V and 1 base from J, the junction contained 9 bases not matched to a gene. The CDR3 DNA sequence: TGTGCCAGCAGCTTCAGGGGGCACACTCCAGGCACAGATACGCAGTATTTT. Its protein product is CASSFRGHTPGTDTQYF.

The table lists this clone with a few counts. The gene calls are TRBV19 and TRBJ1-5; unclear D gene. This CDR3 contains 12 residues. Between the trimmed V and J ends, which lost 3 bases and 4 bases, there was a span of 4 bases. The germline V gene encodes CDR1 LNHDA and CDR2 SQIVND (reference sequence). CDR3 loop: CASSINNQPQHF. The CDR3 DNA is TGTGCCAGTAGTATTAATAATCAGCCCCAGCATTTT.

CDR3 sequence reads: CASSDWHTEAFF. CDR3 bases: TGCGCCAGCAGTGATTGGCACACTGAAGCTTTCTTT. The V gene is TRBV10-2, the J gene TRBJ1-1; D remains ambiguous. The CDR3 is made up of 12 amino acids. Trimming removed 3 bases at V and 3 bases at J, with 5 bases between. The V gene's germline CDR1 is WSHSY and CDR2 SAAADI.

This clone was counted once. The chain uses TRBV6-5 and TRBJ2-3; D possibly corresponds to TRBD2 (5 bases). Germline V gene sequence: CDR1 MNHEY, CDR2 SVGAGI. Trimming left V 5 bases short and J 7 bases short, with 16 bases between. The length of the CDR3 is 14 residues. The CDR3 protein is CASSSGQDGNTQYF. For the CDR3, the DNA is TGTGCCAGCAGTAGTGGCCAGGACGGGAATACGCAGTATTTT.

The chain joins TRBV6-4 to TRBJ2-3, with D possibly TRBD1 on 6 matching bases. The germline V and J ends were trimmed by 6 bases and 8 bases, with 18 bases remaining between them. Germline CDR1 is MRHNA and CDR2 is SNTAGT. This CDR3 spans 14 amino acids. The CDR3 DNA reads TGTGCCAGCAGCCTAAACCTGGAAGGGGGTACGCAGTATTTT. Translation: CASSLNLEGGTQYF.